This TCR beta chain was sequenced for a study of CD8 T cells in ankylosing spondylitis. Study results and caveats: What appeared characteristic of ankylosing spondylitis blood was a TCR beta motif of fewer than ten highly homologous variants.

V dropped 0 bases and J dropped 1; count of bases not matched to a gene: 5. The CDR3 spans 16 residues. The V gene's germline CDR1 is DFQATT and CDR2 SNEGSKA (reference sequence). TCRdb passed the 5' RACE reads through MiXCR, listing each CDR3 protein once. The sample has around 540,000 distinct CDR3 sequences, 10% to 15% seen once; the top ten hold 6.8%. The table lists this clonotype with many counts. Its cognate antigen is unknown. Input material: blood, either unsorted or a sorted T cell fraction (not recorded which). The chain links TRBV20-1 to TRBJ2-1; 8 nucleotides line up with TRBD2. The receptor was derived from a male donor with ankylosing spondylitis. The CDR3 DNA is TGCAGTGCTAGAGATCAGGCGGGAGGATCCTACAATGAGCAGTTCTTC. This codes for CSARDQAGGSYNEQFF.